The clone carrying this T cell receptor (beta chain) was observed a single time. In the original processing: Reference gene primer amplification gave estimated nucleated cell counts. Clones were read by immunoSEQ multiplex PCR, and TCRdb kept only the in-frame ones, dropping some. The V and J calls and the clone size are those of that table, but D and trimming were determined from the DNA. This sample has around 190,000 clones, with 84% found just once. These data are taken from a study of blood T cell repertoires in COVID-19. In the study overall: Samples taken during acute and convalescent COVID-19 were collected in the United States, Italy and Spain. Sources were T cells, B-cell-depleted T cells, or PBMCs; the material itself was cDNA or gDNA.

CDR3 length equals 16 residues. Germline assignment: CDR1 MNHNY and CDR2 SVGAGI (reference sequence). Trimming removed 0 bases from V and 3 bases from J; junction bases left unmatched: 3. The V call is TRBV6-6, the J call TRBJ2-1, with 9 bases identical to TRBD2. The source material was peripheral blood. The sequence was collected from a human donor in a cohort sampled during active COVID-19. The CDR3 protein is CASSYSGSGSYNEQFF. CDR3 in DNA: TGTGCCAGCAGTTACTCGGGTAGCGGGAGCTACAATGAGCAGTTCTTC.